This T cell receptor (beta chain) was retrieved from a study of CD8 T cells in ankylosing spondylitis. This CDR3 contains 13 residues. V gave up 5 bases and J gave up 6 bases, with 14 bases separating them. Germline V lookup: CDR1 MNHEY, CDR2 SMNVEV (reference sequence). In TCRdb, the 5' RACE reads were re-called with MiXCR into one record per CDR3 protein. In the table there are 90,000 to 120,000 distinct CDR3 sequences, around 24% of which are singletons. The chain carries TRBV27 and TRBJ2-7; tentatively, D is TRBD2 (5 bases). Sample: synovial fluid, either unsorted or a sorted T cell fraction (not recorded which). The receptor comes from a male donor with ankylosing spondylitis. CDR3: CASSPILGPEQYF. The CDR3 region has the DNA TGTGCCAGCAGTCCTATACTAGGCCCCGAGCAGTACTTC.